This T cell receptor (beta chain) emerged from a study of blood T cell repertoires in COVID-19. As for the study in general: Samples representing acute and convalescent COVID-19 were sourced from the United States, Italy and Spain.

Trimming left V 0 bases short and J 4 bases short, with 11 bases between. Germline loops: CDR1 SGHRS, CDR2 YFSETQ. This CDR3 has 16 amino acids. The repertoire was sequenced with immunoSEQ multiplex PCR; TCRdb's copy has only in-frame clones and lacks some. The data show about 85,000 clones, with 79% seen just once and roughly 12% held by the top ten. This clone has more than one count but fewer than ten. Sequencing was carried out using peripheral blood. The TCR sequence derives from a man aged 65-85 years with acute or convalescent COVID-19. The V call is TRBV5-1, the J call TRBJ2-6; D remains unclear. CDR3 nucleotide sequence: TGCGCCAGCAGCTTGGCCCCATACTCAGGGGCCAACGTCCTGACTTTC. This gives the protein CASSLAPYSGANVLTF.